What follows describes a single T cell receptor beta chain. No cognate antigen has been identified for it. No per-base quality is available; no much larger clone lies one base away. The TCR beta CDR3 regions were amplified from RNA transcripts. The TCR CDR3 was subjected to a first round of RT-PCR using the HTBI primer set and the Qiagen OneStep RT-PCR kit. Libraries were constructed in a second round of multiplex PCR, after which size selection and purification were performed. The libraries were sequenced on an Illumina HiSeq2000 using paired-end 100 bp reads. The published analysis was carried out like this. Raw data were processed with SOAPnuke, discarding reads with adapters, uncalled bases, mean Phred below 15, or no exact constant-primer or identifier match. COPE v1.2.5 was used to merge high-quality paired reads, and clonotypes were defined as unique nucleotide sequences. MiTCR v1.1 was used to align clonotypes to the IMGT TRBV, TRBD and TRBJ reference segments. The analysis was restricted to V-J combinations with a frequency above 0.0001, which together covered 99% to 99.2% of the repertoires. The TCS score was defined as the ratio of F50 (clonal expansion) to E x V (chaos), calculated using BLOSUM62-based TCRdist between CDR3 peptides within each V-J. Welch's t-statistics and random forest reduced 450 to 600 V-J features to 13, which were used in a naive Bayes classifier (R e1071). The Morisita-Horn index was used to measure how similar the thyroid and blood repertoires were. In-frame beta chains were kept once TCRdb had trimmed the public reads at Q25 with fastp and called clones with MiXCR. Rows are combined by CDR3 protein, so each entry shows the most common genes and DNA. TCRdb's processing, not the authors' own work, is the source of the V and J calls. For this sample there are hundreds of thousands of distinct CDR3 sequences; roughly 40% appear just once. Together, the top ten hold approximately 8.7% of the sample.

Graves' hyperthyroidism was defined as stable when no progression to ophthalmopathy occurred over 18 months of follow-up. Hyperthyroidism patients were aged 18 to 65 years and newly diagnosed, with disease duration of less than 2 months. Exclusion was applied to patients with uncontrolled infections, other autoimmune diseases, pregnancy or lactation. Diagnoses were based on clinical symptoms, serum thyroxine and TRAb, thyroid ultrasound and orbital computed tomography. PBMCs were separated from roughly 10 ml of fresh peripheral blood using Ficoll-Paque density gradient centrifugation. Total RNA was extracted using Trizol reagent, and RNA quality was assessed on an Agilent 2100 Bioanalyzer. This entry belongs to a study of T cells in Graves' hyperthyroidism and ophthalmopathy (dated by TCRdb to about 2019). Regarding the research as a whole: Peripheral blood samples were taken at the time of initial diagnosis, prior to any treatment. To identify distinguishing TCR V-J signatures, a discovery cohort of 100 patients was used, comprising 43 with Graves' ophthalmopathy and about 59 with stable Graves' hyperthyroidism. Prospective prediction of ophthalmopathy was tested in an independent validation cohort of fewer than 20 hyperthyroidism patients and some 17 patients who later progressed to ophthalmopathy. For training and testing, the approximately 97 patients in the discovery cohort were randomly divided in a 7:3 ratio. The study also compared thyroid tissue and blood T-cell repertoires from a handful of Graves' hyperthyroidism patients. Following sampling, methimazole starting at 30 mg daily was given to hyperthyroidism patients, and high-dose intravenous methylprednisolone was given to ophthalmopathy patients. The paper reports TCR Vbeta CDR3 sequencing of 130 to 150 peripheral blood samples: fewer than 50 ophthalmopathy, approximately 74 hyperthyroidism and about 17 progressor patients.

Taken from the germline V gene (reference sequence), the CDR1 and CDR2 loops are SEHNR and FQNEAQ. The CDR3 spans 15 residues, from the cysteine through the phenylalanine. Only CDR3 DNA is held: 45 bases, read in frame from base 1. V drops 3 bases and J drops 0 bases, leaving 11 bases in between. Overall results and qualifications from the work: Sample size was not statistically predetermined, and investigators were not blinded to group allocation. During validation, the model predicted progression to ophthalmopathy a median of about 5.9 months ahead of onset, with around 70% sensitivity and 72.22% specificity. A model built on a 13 V-J signature distinguished ophthalmopathy from stable hyperthyroidism, reaching about 88% sensitivity and around 82% specificity in cross-validation and 80%/75% in testing. Most expanded thyroid clonotypes (frequency above 0.001) were also detected in blood, suggesting blood repertoires may reflect thyroid immune responses.

Material for sequencing was blood. The TCR comes from a young man with Graves' hyperthyroidism. Rearrangement joined TRBV7-9 to TRBJ1-2; confidence is insufficient to name the D gene. The DNA reads as follows: TGTGCCAGCAGCTTCGGTGACCCCACTAACTATGGCTACACCTTC. It is translated as CASSFGDPTNYGYTF.